This T cell receptor beta chain was recovered during a study of cytomegalovirus exposure and HLA in healthy donors. At the level of the study: There were 117 million unique TCR beta sequences, drawn from about 180 million T cells, in an earlier analysis.

In the PCR, 60 Vbeta and 13 Jbeta primers were used. Using immunoSEQ multiplex PCR, the repertoire was profiled, and TCRdb retains in-frame clones only, with some absent. This table has some 140,000 clones, more than 75% appearing once. The CDR3 consists of 16 residues. Trimming took 1 base from V and 3 from J, leaving 13 bases between them. Germline CDR1 and CDR2: MDHEN and SYDVKM. Specimen: PBMCs. This receptor was obtained from a female donor in good health and CMV-seronegative. J is TRBJ2-4 and V is TRBV28; D gene unclear. The CDR3 DNA is TGTGCCAGCAGTTTATTAGGCGGCGGATACAAAAACATTCAGTACTTC. Amino acids: CASSLLGGGYKNIQYF.